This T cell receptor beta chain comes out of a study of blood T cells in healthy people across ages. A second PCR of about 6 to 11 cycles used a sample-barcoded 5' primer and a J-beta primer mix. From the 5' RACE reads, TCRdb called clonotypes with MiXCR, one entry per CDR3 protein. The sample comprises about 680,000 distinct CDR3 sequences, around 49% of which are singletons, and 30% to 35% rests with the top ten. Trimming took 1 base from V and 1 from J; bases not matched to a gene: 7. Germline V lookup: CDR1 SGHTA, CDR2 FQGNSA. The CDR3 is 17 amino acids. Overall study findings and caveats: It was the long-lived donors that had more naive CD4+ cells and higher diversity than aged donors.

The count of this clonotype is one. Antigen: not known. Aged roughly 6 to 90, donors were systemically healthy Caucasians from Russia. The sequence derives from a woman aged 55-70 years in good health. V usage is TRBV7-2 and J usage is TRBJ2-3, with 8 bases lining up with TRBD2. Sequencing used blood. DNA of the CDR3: TGTGCCAGCAGCTTAGGGGCGACTAGCGTGCGCACAGATACGCAGTATTTT. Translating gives CASSLGATSVRTDTQYF. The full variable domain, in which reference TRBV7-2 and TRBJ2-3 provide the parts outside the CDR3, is GAGVSQSPSNKVTEKGKDVELRCDPISGHTALYWYRQSLGQGLEFLIYFQGNSAPDKSGLPSDRFSAERTGGSVSTLTIQRTQQEDSAVYLCASSLGATSVRTDTQYFGPGTRLTVL.